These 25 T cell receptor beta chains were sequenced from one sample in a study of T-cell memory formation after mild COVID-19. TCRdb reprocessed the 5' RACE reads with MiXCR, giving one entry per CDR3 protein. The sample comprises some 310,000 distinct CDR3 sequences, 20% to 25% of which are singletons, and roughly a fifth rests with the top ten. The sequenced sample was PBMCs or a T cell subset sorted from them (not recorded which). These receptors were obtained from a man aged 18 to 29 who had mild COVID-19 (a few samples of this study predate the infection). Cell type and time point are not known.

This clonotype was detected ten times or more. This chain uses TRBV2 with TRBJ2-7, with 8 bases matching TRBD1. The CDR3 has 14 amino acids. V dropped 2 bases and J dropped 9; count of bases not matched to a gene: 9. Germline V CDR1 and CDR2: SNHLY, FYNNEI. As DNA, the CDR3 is TGTGCCAGCAGTGAATCTCCAGGGGGCATTCGGCAGTACGTC. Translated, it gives CASSESPGGIRQYV.

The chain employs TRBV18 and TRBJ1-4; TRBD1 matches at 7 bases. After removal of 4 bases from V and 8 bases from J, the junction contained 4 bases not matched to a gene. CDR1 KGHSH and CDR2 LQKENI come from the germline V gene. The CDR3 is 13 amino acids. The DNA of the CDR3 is TGTGCCAGCTCACTAGGGGGCCGAGAAAAACTGTTTTTT. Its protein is CASSLGGREKLFF. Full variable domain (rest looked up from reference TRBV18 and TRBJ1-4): NAGVMQNPRHLVRRRGQEARLRCSPMKGHSHVYWYRQLPEEGLKFMVYLQKENIIDESGMPKERFSAEFPKEGPSILRIQQVVRGDSAAYFCASSLGGREKLFFGSGTQLSVL.

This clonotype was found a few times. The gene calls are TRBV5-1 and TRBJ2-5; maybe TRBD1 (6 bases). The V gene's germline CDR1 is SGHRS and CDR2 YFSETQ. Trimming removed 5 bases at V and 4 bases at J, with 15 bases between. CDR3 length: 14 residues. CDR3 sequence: CASRGAGVGETQYF. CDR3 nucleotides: TGCGCCAGCAGAGGGGCAGGGGTAGGAGAGACCCAGTACTTC. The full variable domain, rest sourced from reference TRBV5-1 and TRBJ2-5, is KAGVTQTPRYLIKTRGQQVTLSCSPISGHRSVSWYQQTPGQGLQFLFEYFSETQRNKGNFPGRFSGRQFSNSRSEMNVSTLELGDSALYLCASRGAGVGETQYFGPGTRLLVL.

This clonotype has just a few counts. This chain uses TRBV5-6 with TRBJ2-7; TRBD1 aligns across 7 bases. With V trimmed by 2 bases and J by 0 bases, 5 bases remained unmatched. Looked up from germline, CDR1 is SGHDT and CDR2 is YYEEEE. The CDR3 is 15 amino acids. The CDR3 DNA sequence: TGTGCCAGCAGCTTCGGGACAGCCAGCTCCTACGAGCAGTACGTC. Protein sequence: CASSFGTASSYEQYV.

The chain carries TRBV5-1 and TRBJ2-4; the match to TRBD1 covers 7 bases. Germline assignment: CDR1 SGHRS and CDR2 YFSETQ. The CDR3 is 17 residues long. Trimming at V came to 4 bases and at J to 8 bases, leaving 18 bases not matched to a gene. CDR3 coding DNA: TGCGCCAGCAGCGACGGACAGGAAGGGTGGCCGAAAGACATTCAGTACTTC. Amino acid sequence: CASSDGQEGWPKDIQYF.

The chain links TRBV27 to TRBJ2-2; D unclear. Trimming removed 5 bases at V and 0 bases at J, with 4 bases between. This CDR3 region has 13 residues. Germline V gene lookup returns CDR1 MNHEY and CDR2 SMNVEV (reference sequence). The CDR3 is CASSHPNTGELFF. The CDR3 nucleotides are TGTGCCAGCAGTCACCCGAACACCGGGGAGCTGTTTTTT.

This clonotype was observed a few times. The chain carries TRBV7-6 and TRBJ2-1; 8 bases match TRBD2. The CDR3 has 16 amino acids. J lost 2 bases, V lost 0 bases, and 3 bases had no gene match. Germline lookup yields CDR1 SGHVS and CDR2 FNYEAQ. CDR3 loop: CASSLAPGGAYNEQFF. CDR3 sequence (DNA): TGTGCCAGCAGCTTAGCCCCGGGGGGGGCCTACAATGAGCAGTTCTTC.

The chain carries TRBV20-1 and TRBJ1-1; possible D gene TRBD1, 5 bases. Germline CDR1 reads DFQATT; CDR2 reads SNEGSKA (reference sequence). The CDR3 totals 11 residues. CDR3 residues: CRGSRATEAFF. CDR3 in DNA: TGCAGGGGGAGCAGGGCCACTGAAGCTTTCTTT.

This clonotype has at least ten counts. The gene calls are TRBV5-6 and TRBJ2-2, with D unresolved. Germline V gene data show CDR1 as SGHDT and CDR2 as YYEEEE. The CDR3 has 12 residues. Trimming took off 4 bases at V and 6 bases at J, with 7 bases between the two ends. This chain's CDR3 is CASSVWSGELFF. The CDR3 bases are TGTGCCAGCAGCGTATGGTCCGGGGAGCTGTTTTTT.

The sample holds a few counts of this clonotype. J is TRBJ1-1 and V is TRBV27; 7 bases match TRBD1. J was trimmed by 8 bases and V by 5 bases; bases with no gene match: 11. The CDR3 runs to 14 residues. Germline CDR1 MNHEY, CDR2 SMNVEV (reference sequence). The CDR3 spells CASSPNRDSSEAFF. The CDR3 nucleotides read TGTGCCAGCAGTCCTAACCGGGACAGCTCCGAAGCTTTCTTT.

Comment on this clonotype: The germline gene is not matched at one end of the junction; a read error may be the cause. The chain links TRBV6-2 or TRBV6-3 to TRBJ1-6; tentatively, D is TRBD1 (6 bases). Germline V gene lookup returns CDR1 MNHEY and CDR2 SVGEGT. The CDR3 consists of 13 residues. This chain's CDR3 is CASGWGRVSPLHF. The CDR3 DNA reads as TGTGCCAGCGGTTGGGGGCGCGTTTCACCACTCCACTTT.

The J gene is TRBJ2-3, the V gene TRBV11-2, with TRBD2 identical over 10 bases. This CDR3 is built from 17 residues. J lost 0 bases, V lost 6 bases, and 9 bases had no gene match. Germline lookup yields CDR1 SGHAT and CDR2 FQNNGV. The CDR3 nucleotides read TGTGCCAGCAGGAAACCGGGACTAGCGACTAGCACAGATACGCAGTATTTT. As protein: CASRKPGLATSTDTQYF.

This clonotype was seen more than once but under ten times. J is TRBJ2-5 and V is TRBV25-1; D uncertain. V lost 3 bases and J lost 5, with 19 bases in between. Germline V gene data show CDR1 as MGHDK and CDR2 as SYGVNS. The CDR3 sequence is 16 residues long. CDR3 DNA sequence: TGTGCCAGCAGTGACTTTAGACACTCCCCCGAGGAGACCCAGTACTTC. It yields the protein CASSDFRHSPEETQYF.

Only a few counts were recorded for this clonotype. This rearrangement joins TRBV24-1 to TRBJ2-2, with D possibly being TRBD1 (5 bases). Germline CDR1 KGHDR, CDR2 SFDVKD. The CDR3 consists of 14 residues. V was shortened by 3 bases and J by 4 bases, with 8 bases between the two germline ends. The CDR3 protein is CATSDPQGTGELFF. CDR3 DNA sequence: TGTGCCACCAGTGATCCCCAGGGCACCGGGGAGCTGTTTTTT.

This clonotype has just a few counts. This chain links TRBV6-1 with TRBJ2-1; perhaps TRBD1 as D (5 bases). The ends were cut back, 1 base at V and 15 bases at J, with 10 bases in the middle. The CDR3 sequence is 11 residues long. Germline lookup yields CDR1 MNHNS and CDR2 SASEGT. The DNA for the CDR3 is TGTGCCAGCAGTGAAGGGACATCGCGGTTCTTC. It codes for CASSEGTSRFF.

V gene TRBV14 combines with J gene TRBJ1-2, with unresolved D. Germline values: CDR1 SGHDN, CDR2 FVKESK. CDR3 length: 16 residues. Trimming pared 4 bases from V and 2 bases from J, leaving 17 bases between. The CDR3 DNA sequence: TGTGCCAGCAGCCCAATAACCGGCCGGGGAAACTATGGCTACACCTTC. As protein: CASSPITGRGNYGYTF.

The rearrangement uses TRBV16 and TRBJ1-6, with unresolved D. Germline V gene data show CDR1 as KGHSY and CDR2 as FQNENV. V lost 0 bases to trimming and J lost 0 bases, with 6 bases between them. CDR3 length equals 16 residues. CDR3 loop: CASSQSESSYNSPLHF. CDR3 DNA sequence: TGTGCCAGCAGCCAATCCGAGAGCTCCTATAATTCACCCCTCCACTTT.

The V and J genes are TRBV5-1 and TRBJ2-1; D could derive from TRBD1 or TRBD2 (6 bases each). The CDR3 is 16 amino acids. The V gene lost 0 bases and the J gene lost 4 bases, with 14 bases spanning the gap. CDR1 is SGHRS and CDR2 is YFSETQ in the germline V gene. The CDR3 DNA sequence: TGCGCCAGCAGCTTGGAATATGGGGGGCTTTACAATGAGCAGTTCTTC. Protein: CASSLEYGGLYNEQFF.

The CDR3 spells CASSQTDRVYEQYF. CDR3 bases: TGCGCCAGCAGCCAAACGGACAGGGTATACGAGCAGTACTTC. The rearrangement joins TRBV4-1 to TRBJ2-7, with TRBD1 matching 8 bases. This CDR3 is 14 amino acids long. Germline V gene lookup returns CDR1 MGHRA and CDR2 YSYEKL. V gave up 2 bases and J gave up 4 bases; unmatched junction bases: 4.

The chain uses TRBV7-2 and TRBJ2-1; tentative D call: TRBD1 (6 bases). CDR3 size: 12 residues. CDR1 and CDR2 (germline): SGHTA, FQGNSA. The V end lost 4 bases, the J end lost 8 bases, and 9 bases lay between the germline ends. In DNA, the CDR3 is TGTGCCAGCAGCTCACAGGGAGATGAGCAGTTCTTC. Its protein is CASSSQGDEQFF.

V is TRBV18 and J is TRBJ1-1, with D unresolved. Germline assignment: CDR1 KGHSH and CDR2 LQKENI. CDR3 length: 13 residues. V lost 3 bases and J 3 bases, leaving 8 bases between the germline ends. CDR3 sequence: CASSPHRDTEAFF. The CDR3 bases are TGTGCCAGCTCACCCCACCGGGACACTGAAGCTTTCTTT.

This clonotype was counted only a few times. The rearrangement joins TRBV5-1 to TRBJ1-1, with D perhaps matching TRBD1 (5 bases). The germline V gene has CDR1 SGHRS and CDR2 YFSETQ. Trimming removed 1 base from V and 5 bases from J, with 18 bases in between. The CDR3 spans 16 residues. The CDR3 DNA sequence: TGCGCCAGCAGCTTGCGGGGCAGGGTGCTGTTGACTGAAGCTTTCTTT. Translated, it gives CASSLRGRVLLTEAFF. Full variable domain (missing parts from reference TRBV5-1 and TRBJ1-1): KAGVTQTPRYLIKTRGQQVTLSCSPISGHRSVSWYQQTPGQGLQFLFEYFSETQRNKGNFPGRFSGRQFSNSRSEMNVSTLELGDSALYLCASSLRGRVLLTEAFFGQGTRLTVV.

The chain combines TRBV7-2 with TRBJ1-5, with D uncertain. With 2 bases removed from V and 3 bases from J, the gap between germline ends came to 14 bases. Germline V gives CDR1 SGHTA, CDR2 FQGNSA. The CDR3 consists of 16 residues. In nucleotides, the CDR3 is TGTGCCAGCAGCTTAACCCGGGCCGCCTTCAATCAGCCCCAGCATTTT. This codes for CASSLTRAAFNQPQHF.

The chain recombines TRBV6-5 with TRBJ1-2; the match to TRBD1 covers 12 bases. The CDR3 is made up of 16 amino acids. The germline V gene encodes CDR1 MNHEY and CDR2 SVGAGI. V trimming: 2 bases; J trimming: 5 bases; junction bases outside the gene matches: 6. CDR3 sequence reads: CASSYAGTGGIYGYTF. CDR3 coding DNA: TGTGCCAGCAGTTACGCCGGGACAGGGGGCATTTATGGCTACACCTTC.

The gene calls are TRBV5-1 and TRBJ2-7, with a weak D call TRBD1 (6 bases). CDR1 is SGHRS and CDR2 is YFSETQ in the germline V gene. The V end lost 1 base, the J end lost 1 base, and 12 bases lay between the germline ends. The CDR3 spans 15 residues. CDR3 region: CASSLWAGASYEQYF. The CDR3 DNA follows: TGCGCCAGCAGCTTGTGGGCAGGGGCTTCCTACGAGCAGTACTTC.